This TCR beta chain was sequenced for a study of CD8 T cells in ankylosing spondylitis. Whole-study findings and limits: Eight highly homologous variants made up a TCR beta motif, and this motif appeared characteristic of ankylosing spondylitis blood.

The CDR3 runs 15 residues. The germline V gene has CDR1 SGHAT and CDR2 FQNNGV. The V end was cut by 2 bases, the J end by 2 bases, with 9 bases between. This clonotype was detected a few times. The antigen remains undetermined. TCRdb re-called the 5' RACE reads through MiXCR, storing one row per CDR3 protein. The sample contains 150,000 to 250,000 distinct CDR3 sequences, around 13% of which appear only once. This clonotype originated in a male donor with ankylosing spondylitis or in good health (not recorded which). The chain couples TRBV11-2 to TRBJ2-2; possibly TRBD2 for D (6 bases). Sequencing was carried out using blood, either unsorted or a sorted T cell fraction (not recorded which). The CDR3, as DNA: TGTGCCAGCAGCTTATGGGGACTTAACACCGGGGAGCTGTTTTTT. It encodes CASSLWGLNTGELFF.